The 8 T cell receptor beta chains reported below all come from one sample, sequenced in a study of T cell repertoires in MIS-A myocarditis. Sequencing was performed with immunoSEQ multiplex PCR; in TCRdb, only in-frame clones are kept and a portion is missing. Found here are roughly 6,000 clones, approximately 80% of them singletons; the top ten hold under 70%. The sample consisted of interventricular septum heart tissue obtained at autopsy. These receptors originate from a man aged 18 to 30 with fulminant myocarditis from multisystem inflammatory syndrome in adults (MIS-A) after COVID-19.

J is TRBJ1-1 and V is TRBV29-1; the match to TRBD1 covers 7 bases. Germline loops: CDR1 SQVTM, CDR2 ANQGSEA. The ends lost 7 bases at V and 4 bases at J; junction bases unmatched: 21. This CDR3 region has 17 residues. In DNA, the CDR3 is TGCAGCGATAACAGGGGAACCGCGGGCGTTTTGGGCACTGAAGCTTTCTTT. Its translation is CSDNRGTAGVLGTEAFF.

The gene calls are TRBV9 and TRBJ2-1; 8 bases are a match to TRBD2. Germline V gene sequence: CDR1 SGDLS, CDR2 YYNGEE. This CDR3 has 16 residues. V was clipped by 0 bases and J by 10 bases; unmatched bases: 12. The CDR3 DNA is TGTGCCAGCAGCGTAGACGGGGGGGCTCGACCCAGCGAGCAGTTCTTC. The encoded protein is CASSVDGGARPSEQFF.

This clone was observed a single time. J is TRBJ2-1 and V is TRBV5-8, with TRBD1 as a possible D gene (6 bases). The CDR3 runs to 15 residues. Trimming left V 0 bases short and J 0 bases short, with 7 bases between. Per the germline V gene, CDR1 is SGHTS and CDR2 is YDEGEE. The CDR3 coding sequence is TGTGCCAGCAGCTTGGGACAGGTCTCCTACAATGAGCAGTTCTTC. It codes for CASSLGQVSYNEQFF.

The chain links TRBV6-6 to TRBJ1-1; TRBD1 is a possible D gene (5 bases). Germline V gene sequence: CDR1 MNHNY, CDR2 SVGAGI (reference sequence). The CDR3 is made up of 16 amino acids. The V and J ends lost 4 bases and 10 bases respectively, with 25 bases between them. CDR3 nucleotide sequence: TGTGCCAGCAGTTCCCTTGAAGACAGATACGATTCGGGAGCTTTCTTT. Translating gives CASSSLEDRYDSGAFF.

The rearrangement links TRBV28 to TRBJ1-6, with a weak D call TRBD1 (5 bases). V was shortened by 5 bases and J by 7 bases, with 12 bases between the two germline ends. This CDR3 spans 14 amino acids. Per germline, CDR1 MDHEN and CDR2 SYDVKM. The CDR3 here is CASSSGTENSPLHF. The CDR3 DNA reads TGTGCCAGCAGTAGTGGGACCGAAAATTCACCCCTCCACTTT.

This sequence joins TRBV28 and TRBJ2-3; no firm D call. V was cut by 6 bases and J by 2 bases, with 9 bases left in between. CDR1 and CDR2 from the germline V gene are MDHEN and SYDVKM. The length of the CDR3 is 13 residues. The CDR3 spells CASSRLATDTQYF. The CDR3 DNA reads TGTGCCAGCAGCAGATTAGCCACAGATACGCAGTATTTT.

This clone was counted between two and nine times. The J gene is TRBJ2-1, the V gene TRBV13; maybe TRBD2 (6 bases). V was pared by 3 bases and J by 2 bases, with 17 bases between. The V gene's germline CDR1 is PRHDT and CDR2 FYEKMQ (reference sequence). The CDR3 has 17 amino acids. CDR3 residues: CASSFGQVGGAYNEQFF. CDR3 DNA: TGTGCCAGCAGCTTTGGGCAAGTGGGAGGAGCCTACAATGAGCAGTTCTTC.

The chain employs TRBV10-3 and TRBJ2-7; 8 bases match TRBD1. The J segment lost 0 bases and the V segment lost 7 bases, leaving 5 bases of the junction unmatched. This CDR3 has 14 amino acids. The V gene's germline CDR1 is ENHRY and CDR2 SYGVKD. CDR3 nucleotides: TGTGCCATCACCAGGGACAGGAGCTCCTACGAGCAGTACTTC. Amino acids: CAITRDRSSYEQYF.